This T cell receptor (beta chain) is drawn from a study of shared clonotypes between healthy human individuals. Study in general: Three plates were used per donor for CD4 naive, three for CD4 memory, two for CD8 naive and one for CD8 memory.

Healthy adults negative for HIV, lacking recent acute infections or vaccinations, served as donors. The CDR3 consists of 17 residues. Per the germline V gene, CDR1 is GTSNPN and CDR2 is SVGIG (reference sequence). J gave up 2 bases and V 3 bases, and 11 bases lay outside the gene matches. The assay was immunoSEQ multiplex PCR, and TCRdb's table has in-frame clones only and misses some. The table records under 600,000 clones, about 96% of them present only once. Sequences were obtained from naive CD4+ T cells sorted from blood. The subset was: CD45RA+ positively selected. This clonotype was obtained from a woman aged 25 to 39 in good health. The chain recombines TRBV30 with TRBJ1-5, with 9 positions matching TRBD1. The CDR3 bases are TGTGCCTGGAGACGCCCGACAGGGGGGAACGGCAATCAGCCCCAGCATTTT. As protein: CAWRRPTGGNGNQPQHF.